Only a few counts were recorded for the clone carrying this T cell receptor beta chain. Antigen specificity is unknown. This record comes from a study of CD8 T cells in ankylosing spondylitis. TCRdb recomputed calls from the 5' RACE reads with MiXCR, one row per CDR3 protein. The sample records about 250,000 distinct CDR3 sequences, roughly a quarter being singletons. Notes on the study in general: Previous work reported some of these motif variants in the synovial fluid and blood of reactive arthritis. According to the report, clones linked to the disease were significantly enriched in matched synovial fluid samples taken from ankylosing spondylitis patients. Seemingly distinctive of ankylosing spondylitis blood was a TCR beta motif formed by eight highly homologous variants.

Germline values: CDR1 MNHEY, CDR2 SVGAGI. Trimming stripped 4 bases from V and 1 base from J, with 11 bases between. This CDR3 comprises 14 residues. Material for sequencing was blood, either unsorted or a sorted T cell fraction (not recorded which). The sequence was collected from a male donor with ankylosing spondylitis or in good health (not recorded which). This chain connects TRBV6-5 to TRBJ2-7; weak D call: TRBD2 (5 bases). The CDR3 nucleotides are TGTGCCAGCAGTTCGGAAACGGGATCCTACGAGCAGTACTTC. Translation gives CASSSETGSYEQYF.